Following are 14 T cell receptor beta chains from one sample sequenced in a study of shared clonotypes between healthy human individuals. CD45RO negativity and positive selection for CCR7 defined naive CD8 cells, a population that excluded terminally differentiated effector memory CD45RA+ cells. Only in-frame clones appear in the TCRdb table, and some are missing; sequencing was by immunoSEQ multiplex PCR. The table includes some 800,000 clones, about 92% detected once. Sample: naive CD8+ T cells sorted from blood. The source of these receptors is a man aged 30 to 39 in good health.

V usage is TRBV4-1 and J usage is TRBJ2-7; 14 bases agree with TRBD2. CDR3 length: 16 residues. V trimming: 1 base; J trimming: 5 bases; junction bases outside the gene matches: 4. The germline V gene encodes CDR1 MGHRA and CDR2 YSYEKL. Here the CDR3 reads CASSQVGTSGSHEQYF. CDR3 sequence (DNA): TGCGCCAGCAGCCAAGTTGGGACTAGCGGGAGCCACGAGCAGTACTTC.

The V call is TRBV28, the J call TRBJ2-7; TRBD1 is a possible D gene (6 bases). V was cut by 6 bases and J by 4 bases, with 19 bases left in between. The CDR3 has 15 residues. Germline CDR1 reads MDHEN; CDR2 reads SYDVKM. The CDR3 sequence is CASSGRRQGWYEQYF. DNA of the CDR3: TGTGCCAGCAGCGGCCGCCGGCAGGGGTGGTACGAGCAGTACTTC.

The chain uses TRBV7-9 and TRBJ2-7; 7 bases agree with TRBD1. Germline CDR1 SEHNR, CDR2 FQNEAQ (reference sequence). V shed 2 bases and J 3 bases; nucleotides not matched to a gene: 4. The CDR3 is made up of 14 amino acids. The CDR3 protein is CASSLPDRDYEQYF. DNA for the CDR3: TGTGCCAGCAGCTTACCCGACAGGGACTACGAGCAGTACTTC.

This chain joins TRBV7-6 and TRBJ2-1, with 11 bases fitting TRBD2. V was clipped by 8 bases and J by 8 bases; unmatched bases: 8. Germline lookup yields CDR1 SGHVS and CDR2 FNYEAQ. The CDR3 has 14 amino acids. CDR3 in amino acids: CASRLAGGGDEQFF. CDR3 in DNA: TGTGCCAGCCGGCTAGCGGGAGGCGGGGATGAGCAGTTCTTC.

The chain recombines TRBV11-2 with TRBJ2-2, with D unclear. The CDR3 extends over 12 amino acids. CDR1 is SGHAT and CDR2 is FQNNGV in the germline V gene. Trimming took 7 bases from V and 4 from J, leaving 7 bases between them. The CDR3 here is CASTPSTGELFF. Written as DNA, the CDR3 is TGTGCCAGCACCCCAAGCACCGGGGAGCTGTTTTTT.

This clone was counted at least ten times. J is TRBJ2-5 and V is TRBV14; the D call may be TRBD1 or TRBD2 (5 bases each). V was cut by 4 bases and J by 0 bases, with 9 bases left in between. Per germline, CDR1 SGHDN and CDR2 FVKESK. The length of the CDR3 is 14 residues. CDR3 nucleotides: TGTGCCAGCAGCCGGGGACGGTACCAAGAGACCCAGTACTTC. It specifies CASSRGRYQETQYF.

The genes are TRBV27 and TRBJ1-2, with D possibly TRBD1 on 5 matching bases. This CDR3 is 13 amino acids long. Germline V CDR1 and CDR2: MNHEY, SMNVEV (reference sequence). The V gene lost 4 bases and the J gene lost 5 bases, with 11 bases spanning the gap. The CDR3 DNA is TGTGCCAGCAGTTACGGGGGTGGATATGGCTACACCTTC. Protein sequence: CASSYGGGYGYTF.

This chain joins TRBV7-2 and TRBJ2-7; TRBD2 matches 12 bases. This CDR3 spans 18 amino acids. The V gene end was trimmed by 5 bases and the J gene end by 4 bases; junction bases not matched to a gene: 15. Germline-derived CDR1 and CDR2 are SGHTA and FQGNSA. The CDR3 coding sequence is TGTGCCAGCAGCCCCGGGACTAGCGGGTCAAATCCCGCTTACGAGCAGTACTTC. Residues: CASSPGTSGSNPAYEQYF.

Comments on this clone: The sample holds other DNA sequences that translate to the same CDR3. The chain carries TRBV20-1 and TRBJ1-2; the D is unclear. With 3 bases removed from V and 6 bases from J, the gap between germline ends came to 2 bases. CDR1 DFQATT and CDR2 SNEGSKA come from the germline V gene (reference sequence). This CDR3 spans 9 amino acids. This CDR3 is CSARNGYTF. The DNA for the CDR3 is TGCAGTGCTAGGAATGGCTACACCTTC.

The V gene is TRBV7-9, the J gene TRBJ2-1; the match to TRBD2 covers 8 bases. From germline, CDR1 is SEHNR and CDR2 FQNEAQ (reference sequence). V dropped 5 bases and J dropped 4; count of bases not matched to a gene: 16. This CDR3 is built from 18 residues. CDR3 protein: CASSPDTMSGSRYNEQFF. CDR3 nucleotides: TGTGCCAGCAGCCCCGATACGATGAGCGGGAGTCGGTACAATGAGCAGTTCTTC.

This clone was seen more than once but under ten times. The identical CDR3 is also encoded by other nucleotide sequences in the sample. This chain links TRBV28 with TRBJ1-1; D is ambiguous. This CDR3 has 12 amino acids. V lost 3 bases and J lost 0, with 2 bases in between. CDR1 and CDR2 from the germline V gene are MDHEN and SYDVKM. The CDR3 loop is CASSFMNTEAFF. CDR3 nucleotide sequence: TGTGCCAGCAGTTTCATGAACACTGAAGCTTTCTTT.

The rearrangement joins TRBV4-2 to TRBJ2-2; 11 nucleotides agree with TRBD2. The CDR3 is made up of 16 amino acids. CDR1 is LGHNA, CDR2 YNFKEQ, per germline. V lost 0 bases, J lost 7 bases, and 4 bases stayed unmatched. As DNA, the CDR3 is TGTGCCAGCAGCCAAGATGGGACTAGCGGCAACGGGGAGCTGTTTTTT. Residues: CASSQDGTSGNGELFF.

V gene TRBV28 combines with J gene TRBJ1-3; D unresolved. V lost 7 bases and J lost 6, with 13 bases in between. This CDR3 is 13 amino acids long. Germline V gives CDR1 MDHEN, CDR2 SYDVKM. The chain's CDR3 is CASKFVGLNTIYF. CDR3 DNA sequence: TGTGCCAGCAAATTTGTTGGTCTAAACACCATATATTTT.

This clone was counted once. The CDR3 loop is CASSVGIAGRSSYEQYF. The CDR3 bases are TGTGCCAGCAGCGTAGGGATAGCGGGAAGAAGCTCCTACGAGCAGTACTTC. The rearrangement links TRBV9 to TRBJ2-7, with 8 bases fitting TRBD2. The V gene end was trimmed by 0 bases and the J gene end by 0 bases; junction bases not matched to a gene: 8. The CDR3 length is 17 residues. CDR1 and CDR2 from the germline V gene are SGDLS and YYNGEE.